This T cell receptor beta chain was retrieved from a study of cytomegalovirus exposure and HLA in healthy donors (dated by TCRdb to about 2017). For the wider study: An earlier analysis of roughly 500 of the donors reported roughly 270 Gb of sequence data and some 100 million unique TCR beta sequences from about 200 million T cells. Along with the roughly 670-subject first cohort, a separate validation cohort of over a hundred different subjects was used. In a later genetic analysis, genome-wide SNP genotypes for about 65% of the roughly 670 donors were used, and that subset was treated as a discovery cohort. Across about 380 genotyped donors of the cohort, an average of approximately 200,000 unique TCR beta nucleotide sequences per donor were sequenced, and around 19% of those sequences were non-productive. Of the 300 to 450 genotyped donors, over 70% fell in the genetic ancestry cluster associated with self-reported Caucasian donors. The number of donors typed differed by locus, with roughly 629-640 for A, B, C, DRB1 and DQB1, 522 for DQA1, approximately 580 for DPA1, and over 400 for DPB1. The study used immunosequencing to profile the T cell repertoires of approximately 690 subjects and linked those repertoires to cytomegalovirus serostatus. An early release that covered about 600 HLA-typed donors contained approximately 320 gigabases of sequencing data and tens of millions of unique TCR sequences. Both class I and class II loci were covered by HLA typing, at four-digit resolution. Donor age, sex, ethnicity and CMV serostatus were compiled together with the repertoire data. To decide whether each TCR beta V gene segment behaved as functional or pseudogenic, an earlier analysis of some 600 of the donors relied on high-throughput TCR beta sequencing. High-throughput TCR immunosequencing, statistical association of individual TCRs with disease status, and machine learning were combined to predict cytomegalovirus infection status. Rather than using new phenotypic data, the later analysis identified candidate immune exposures from TCR beta sequences and from how often those sequences occurred across donors. In a later analysis, previously published TCR beta repertoires from several hundred donors were re-analyzed and high-resolution HLA genotyping was added so that TCR occurrence patterns could be studied. Four to six DR-DQ haplotypes were handled as single units for association and clustering, since linkage in the cohort was strong. All discovery cohort repertoires had been generated on a single sequencing platform. The study was designed to test whether signatures of past pathogen exposure could be identified by cataloging public T cell receptors. Overall study results and their limits: According to a later analysis, most CMV-associated TCR beta chains appeared to be HLA-restricted, and the HLA associations seemed to be driven largely by CMV exposure. Compared with the roughly 670-donor mean, donors in an Asian-associated ancestry cluster had fewer N-insertions in productive TCRs, according to a later genetic analysis. The 87-base-pair reads could not distinguish some IMGT-functional V segments, including TRBV6-2 and TRBV6-3, so those segments were excluded. Cytomegalovirus status was reported to be diagnosed by the classifier with high specificity and sensitivity in both the original and validation cohorts. A group of highly shared sequence variants was considered likely to be a technical artifact of the sequencing pipeline. The presence/absence analyses assumed that sequencing depth was roughly uniform across donors, and that assumption may not be true. A further reported finding was that TCR beta sequences accurately predicted the HLA-A and HLA-B alleles for most subjects in the first cohort. In an earlier analysis of roughly 560 of the donors, most TCR beta V segments were observed in productive rearrangements about 87% or about 30% of the time, broadly matching IMGT annotations. Three of the identified cytomegalovirus-associated TCR beta chains were confirmed in vitro to be specific for cytomegalovirus antigens. Because some donors lacked HLA typing at each locus, the association tests relied only on the typed subset. The study listed 170 or so TCR beta chains as associated with cytomegalovirus. According to a later analysis, TCR association rates differed among HLA loci, with DRB1 alleles showing the most associated TCRs and HLA-C alleles showing the fewest. In a later analysis, about 17,000 TCR beta sequences were associated with specific HLA alleles at a false discovery rate of 0.05. This cohort had only TCR beta chains sequenced, and the lack of alpha or paired-chain data limited which features could be detected. Compared with equally common non-associated chains, HLA-associated TCR beta chains in a later analysis were more clonally expanded and had lower generation probabilities. In a later analysis, several top co-occurrence clusters were reported to appear linked to parvovirus B19, influenza, CMV and Epstein-Barr virus. While some public TCRs were present in many individuals, most TCR sequences turned up only very rarely across donors. According to the authors, the approach could potentially be generalized to other disease states and immunological phenotypes. Correlated functional status among segregating V segments might be attributable to linkage disequilibrium, but an unknown experimental factor could not be ruled out. CMV serostatus was the only immune exposure information available for the cohort. An association between a missense DCLRE1C variant and V-gene and J-gene trimming of TCR beta chains was found in a later genetic analysis and replicated in an independent cohort. When HLA alleles, especially DR and DQ, strongly co-occurred, attributing TCR associations to individual alleles was difficult. Because counts were too low, some 17 rarely observed V segments, including chromosome 9 orphons, were excluded from the earlier analysis of some 540 of the donors.

Taken from the germline V gene, the CDR1 and CDR2 loops are SGDLS and YYNGEE. Trimming takes 0 bases from V and 5 bases from J, and the germline ends sit 14 bases apart. Measured from the cysteine to the phenylalanine, the CDR3 is 15 residues long. Just CDR3 DNA is preserved here, 45 bases in frame from base 1. Libraries were built with the immunoSEQ multiplex PCR assay. For the multiplex PCR, a mixture combining 60 forward primers for TCR Vbeta segments and 13 reverse primers for TCR Jbeta segments was used. The CDR3 region of rearranged TCR beta genes was amplified from genomic DNA by a multiplex PCR assay. On the Illumina HiSeq System, the amplified TCR beta libraries were sequenced as 87-base-pair reads. The study's processing was this. Across the 600 to 700 repertoires, a later analysis counted some 81 million unique TCR beta chains, approximately 12 million of which were shared by at least two donors. Raw reads were error-corrected and collapsed into unique sequences with a nearest-neighbor algorithm that merged closely related sequences to remove PCR and sequencing errors. Alignment of CDR3 sequences to IMGT reference sequences was used to assign V, D and J gene segments. Each retained sequence needed at least a six-nucleotide match to both a V gene segment and a J gene segment. Rearrangements were called productive when the CDR3 lacked stop codons and stayed in frame with V and J; all others were non-productive. Following IMGT convention, CDR3 was defined as the stretch from the second conserved V-encoded cysteine up to the conserved J-encoded phenylalanine. In an earlier analysis of just under 600 of the donors, sequences lacking an unambiguous match to a single V gene segment were excluded. An earlier analysis of several hundred of the donors called V segments functional above 56.7% productive rearrangements and segregating when the between-donor standard deviation exceeded 5%. A statistical classification framework was built for diagnosing cytomegalovirus status from the catalog of TCR beta chain sequences. V and J gene assignment, in a later analysis, came from comparing TCR nucleotide sequences with IMGT/GENE-DB human TR gene sequences. The TCRdist pipeline was used in a later analysis to assign CDR3 sequences and most-parsimonious VDJ recombination scenarios. In a later analysis, each TCR beta chain was defined by its CDR3 amino acid sequence together with its V-gene family, and reads lacking a unique V-gene family were excluded. As a way to deal with suspected cross-contamination and a sequencing artifact, a later analysis dropped nearly 600 nucleotide sequences that were highly shared and had low generation probability. In a later analysis, a clonal expansion index was calculated for each public chain from normalized within-repertoire ranks of inferred template counts. In a later analysis, generation probabilities were computed with a VDJ recombination model fitted to out-of-frame rearrangements, and the resulting probabilities were checked against IGoR. In a later analysis, TCR-TCR, TCR-HLA and TCR-CMV co-occurrence was scored with hypergeometric tests, and a repertoire-size bias correction was applied to TCR pairs. To estimate false discovery rates, a later analysis permuted the HLA or CMV assignments 20 times. In a later analysis, co-occurring TCRs were grouped with DBSCAN, and TCRdist sequence similarity was added when clustering was performed within HLA-allele-positive subsets. Co-occurrence clustering excluded repertoires with fewer than 30,000 or more than 120,000 public chains, plus five with anomalous nucleotide sharing. The source is immuneACCESS, and TCRdb retained only in-frame sequences with V and J called. Part of the clones is not carried over; for the studies checked, unresolved V genes explain less than half of this, and the remainder is unexplained. The V and J calls and clone size come from that table; D and trimming were worked out from the DNA. This sample holds roughly 100,000 clones; around 67% were observed only once. Around 3.3% of the sample comes from the top ten.

As regards this clone: The antigen it recognizes is unknown. No base-level quality is on record; no much larger clone is a single base apart.

The cohort was made up of roughly 670 healthy bone marrow donors. Cohort members were all nominally healthy when sampled, although unrecorded immune exposures were likely present. The donor was CMV seronegative and was included in the group of a few hundred seronegative cohort members. A peripheral blood sample was provided by each donor, and peripheral blood mononuclear cells were used for TCR beta sequencing. The Qiagen DNeasy Blood Extraction Kit was used to extract genomic DNA from the blood cell samples. The sample taken for sequencing was PBMCs. In this chain, TRBV9 is recombined with TRBJ2-5, and TRBD2 may be the D gene, going by 5 matching bases. The sequence was collected from a woman between 50 and 59 years old in good health and CMV-seronegative. The CDR3: CASSVDEGPWETQYF. The DNA is TGTGCCAGCAGCGTAGACGAGGGCCCCTGGGAGACCCAGTACTTC.